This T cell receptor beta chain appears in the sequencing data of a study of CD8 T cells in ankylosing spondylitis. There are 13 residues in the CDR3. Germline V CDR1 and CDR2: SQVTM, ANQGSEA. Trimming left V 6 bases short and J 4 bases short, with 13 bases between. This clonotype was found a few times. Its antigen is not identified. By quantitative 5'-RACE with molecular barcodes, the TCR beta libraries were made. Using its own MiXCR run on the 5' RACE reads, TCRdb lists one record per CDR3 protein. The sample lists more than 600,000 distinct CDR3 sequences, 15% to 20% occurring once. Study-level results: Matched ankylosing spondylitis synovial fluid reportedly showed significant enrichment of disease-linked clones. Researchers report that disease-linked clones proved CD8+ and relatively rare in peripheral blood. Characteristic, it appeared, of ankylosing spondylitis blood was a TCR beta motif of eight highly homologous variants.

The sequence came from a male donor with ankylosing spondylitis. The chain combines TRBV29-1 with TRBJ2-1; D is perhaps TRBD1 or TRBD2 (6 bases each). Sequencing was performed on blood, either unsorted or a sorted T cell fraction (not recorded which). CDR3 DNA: TGCAGCGTCGCGGGACATTCTTACAATGAGCAGTTCTTC. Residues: CSVAGHSYNEQFF.